Each of the 2 T cell receptor beta chains below was sequenced from the same sample in a study of T cells after somatic rescue of genetic block. Sequenced by immunoSEQ multiplex PCR; TCRdb stores in-frame clones only, minus some. This sample has fewer than 15,000 clones, with about 70% found just once. The material sequenced was peripheral blood mononuclear cells (PBMCs). The receptors here all came from a man between 18 and 29 years old.

DNA of the CDR3: TGTGCCAGCAGTGAGGTCCTTTGGGGGACAGTTGAGACCCAGTACTTC. It translates to CASSEVLWGTVETQYF. The chain links TRBV6-1 to TRBJ2-5; 7 bases map to TRBD1. Germline V lookup: CDR1 MNHNS, CDR2 SASEGT. The CDR3 extends over 16 amino acids. V shed 3 bases and J 5 bases; nucleotides not matched to a gene: 12.

This chain links TRBV28 with TRBJ2-1; D assignment may be TRBD1 or TRBD2 (5 bases each). With 6 bases removed from V and 8 bases from J, the gap between germline ends came to 17 bases. From germline, CDR1 is MDHEN and CDR2 SYDVKM. The CDR3 consists of 14 residues. CDR3 in amino acids: CASRFIWDGHEQFF. The CDR3 DNA is TGTGCCAGCAGATTCATTTGGGACGGACATGAGCAGTTCTTC.